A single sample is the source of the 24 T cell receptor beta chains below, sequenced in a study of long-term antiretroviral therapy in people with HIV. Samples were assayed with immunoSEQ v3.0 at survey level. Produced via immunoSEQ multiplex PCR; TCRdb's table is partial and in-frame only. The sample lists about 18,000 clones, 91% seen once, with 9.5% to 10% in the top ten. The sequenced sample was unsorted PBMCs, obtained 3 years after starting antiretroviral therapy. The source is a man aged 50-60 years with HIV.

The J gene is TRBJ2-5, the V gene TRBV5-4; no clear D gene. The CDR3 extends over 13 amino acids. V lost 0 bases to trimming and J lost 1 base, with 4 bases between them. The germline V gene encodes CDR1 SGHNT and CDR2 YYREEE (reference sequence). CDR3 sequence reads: CASSLGVQETQYF. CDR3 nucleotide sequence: TGTGCCAGCAGCTTGGGTGTCCAAGAGACCCAGTACTTC.

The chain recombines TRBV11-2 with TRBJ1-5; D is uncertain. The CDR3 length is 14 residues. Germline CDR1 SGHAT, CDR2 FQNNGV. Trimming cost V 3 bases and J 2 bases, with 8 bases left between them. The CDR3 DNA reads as TGTGCCAGCAGCTTTGGGTTTGGCAATCAGCCCCAGCATTTT. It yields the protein CASSFGFGNQPQHF.

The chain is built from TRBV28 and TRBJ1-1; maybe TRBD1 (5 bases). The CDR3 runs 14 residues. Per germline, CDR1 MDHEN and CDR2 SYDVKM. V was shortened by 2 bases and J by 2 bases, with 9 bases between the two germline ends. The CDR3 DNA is TGTGCCAGCAGTTTACAGGGCTCTAACACTGAAGCTTTCTTT. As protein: CASSLQGSNTEAFF.

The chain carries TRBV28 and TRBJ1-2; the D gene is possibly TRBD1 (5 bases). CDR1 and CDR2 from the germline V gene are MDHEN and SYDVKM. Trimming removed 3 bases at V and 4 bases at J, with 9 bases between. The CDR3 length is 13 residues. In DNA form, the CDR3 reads TGTGCCAGCAGTTTGCCGACAGTCTATGGCTACACCTTC. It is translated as CASSLPTVYGYTF.

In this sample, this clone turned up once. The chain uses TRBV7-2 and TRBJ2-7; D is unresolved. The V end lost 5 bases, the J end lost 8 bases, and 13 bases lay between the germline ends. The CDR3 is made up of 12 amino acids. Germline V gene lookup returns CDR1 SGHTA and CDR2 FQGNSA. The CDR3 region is CASSPGVRKQYF. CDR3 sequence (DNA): TGTGCCAGCAGCCCCGGAGTAAGGAAGCAGTACTTC.

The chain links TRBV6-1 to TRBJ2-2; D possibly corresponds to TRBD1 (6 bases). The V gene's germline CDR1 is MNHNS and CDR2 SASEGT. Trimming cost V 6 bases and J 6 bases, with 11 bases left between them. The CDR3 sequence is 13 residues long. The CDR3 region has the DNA TGTGCCAGCAGCGACAGGTCGGCCGGGGAGCTGTTTTTT. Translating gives CASSDRSAGELFF.

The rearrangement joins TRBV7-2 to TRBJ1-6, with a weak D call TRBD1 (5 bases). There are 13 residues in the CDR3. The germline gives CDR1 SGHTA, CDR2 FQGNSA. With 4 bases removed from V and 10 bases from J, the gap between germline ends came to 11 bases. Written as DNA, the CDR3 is TGTGCCAGCAGCTCCAGGGTCCGATCACCCCTCCACTTT. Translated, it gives CASSSRVRSPLHF.

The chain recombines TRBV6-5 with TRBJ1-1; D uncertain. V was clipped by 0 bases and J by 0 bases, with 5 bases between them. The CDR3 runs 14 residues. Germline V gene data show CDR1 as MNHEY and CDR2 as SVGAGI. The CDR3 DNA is TGTGCCAGCAGTTACTCGCCAGTGAACACTGAAGCTTTCTTT. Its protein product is CASSYSPVNTEAFF.

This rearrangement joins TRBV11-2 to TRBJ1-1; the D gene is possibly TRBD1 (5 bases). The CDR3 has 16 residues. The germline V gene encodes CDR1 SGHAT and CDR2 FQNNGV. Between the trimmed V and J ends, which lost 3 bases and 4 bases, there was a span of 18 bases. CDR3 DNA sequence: TGTGCCAGCAGCTTGAATGGAGGGTTGGGGGTCACTGAAGCTTTCTTT. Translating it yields CASSLNGGLGVTEAFF.

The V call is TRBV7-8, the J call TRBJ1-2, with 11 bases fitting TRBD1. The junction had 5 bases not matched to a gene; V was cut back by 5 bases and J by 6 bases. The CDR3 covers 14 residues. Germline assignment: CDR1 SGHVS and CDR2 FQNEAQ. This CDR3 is CASSPGQGANGYTF. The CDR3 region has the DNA TGTGCCAGCAGCCCAGGACAGGGGGCGAATGGCTACACCTTC.

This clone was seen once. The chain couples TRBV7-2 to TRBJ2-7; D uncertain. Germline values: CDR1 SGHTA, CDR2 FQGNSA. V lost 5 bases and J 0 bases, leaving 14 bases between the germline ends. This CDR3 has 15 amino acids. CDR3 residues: CASSLDTLSSYEQYF. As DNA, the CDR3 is TGTGCCAGCAGCCTAGACACCCTGAGCTCCTACGAGCAGTACTTC. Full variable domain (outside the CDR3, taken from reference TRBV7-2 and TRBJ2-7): GAGVSQSPSNKVTEKGKDVELRCDPISGHTALYWYRQSLGQGLEFLIYFQGNSAPDKSGLPSDRFSAERTGGSVSTLTIQRTQQEDSAVYLCASSLDTLSSYEQYFGPGTRLTVT.

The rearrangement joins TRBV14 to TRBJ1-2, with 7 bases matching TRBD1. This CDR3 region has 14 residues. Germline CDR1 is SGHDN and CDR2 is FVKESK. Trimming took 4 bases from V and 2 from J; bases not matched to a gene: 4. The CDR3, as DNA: TGTGCCAGCAGCCCTTTACAGGGGAACTATGGCTACACCTTC. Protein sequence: CASSPLQGNYGYTF.

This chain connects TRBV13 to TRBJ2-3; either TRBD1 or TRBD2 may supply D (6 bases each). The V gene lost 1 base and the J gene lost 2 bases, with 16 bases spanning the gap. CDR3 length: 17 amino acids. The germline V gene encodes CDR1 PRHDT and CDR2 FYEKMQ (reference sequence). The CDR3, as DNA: TGTGCCAGCAGCTTAGATATCGGGGGCCCGGACACAGATACGCAGTATTTT. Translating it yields CASSLDIGGPDTDTQYF. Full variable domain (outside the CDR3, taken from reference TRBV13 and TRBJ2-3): AAGVIQSPRHLIKEKRETATLKCYPIPRHDTVYWYQQGPGQDPQFLISFYEKMQSDKGSIPDRFSAQQFSDYHSELNMSSLELGDSALYFCASSLDIGGPDTDTQYFGPGTRLTVL.

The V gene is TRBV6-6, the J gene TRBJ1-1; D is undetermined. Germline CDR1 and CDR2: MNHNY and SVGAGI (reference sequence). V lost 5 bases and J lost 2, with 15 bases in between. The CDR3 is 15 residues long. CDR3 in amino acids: CASSGYVTANTEAFF. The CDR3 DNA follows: TGTGCCAGCAGTGGATACGTAACAGCTAACACTGAAGCTTTCTTT.

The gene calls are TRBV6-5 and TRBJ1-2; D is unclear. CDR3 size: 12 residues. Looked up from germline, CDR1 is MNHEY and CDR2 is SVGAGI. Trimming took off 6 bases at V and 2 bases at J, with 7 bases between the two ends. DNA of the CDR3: TGTGCCAGCAGGGGAGCGAACTATGGCTACACCTTC. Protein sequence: CASRGANYGYTF.

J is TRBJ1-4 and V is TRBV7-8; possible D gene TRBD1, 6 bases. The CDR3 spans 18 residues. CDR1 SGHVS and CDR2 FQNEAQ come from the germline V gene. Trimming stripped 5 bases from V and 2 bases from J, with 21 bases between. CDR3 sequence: CASSLPRTAPRTNEKLFF. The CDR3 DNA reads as TGTGCCAGCAGCCTTCCACGGACAGCGCCCCGCACTAATGAAAAACTGTTTTTT.

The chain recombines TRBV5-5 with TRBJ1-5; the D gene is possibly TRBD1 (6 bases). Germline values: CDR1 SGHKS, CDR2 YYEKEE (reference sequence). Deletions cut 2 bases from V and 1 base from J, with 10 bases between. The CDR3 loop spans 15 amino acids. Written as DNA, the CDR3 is TGTGCCAGCAGCTTAACAGGGTTCAGCAATCAGCCCCAGCATTTT. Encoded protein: CASSLTGFSNQPQHF.

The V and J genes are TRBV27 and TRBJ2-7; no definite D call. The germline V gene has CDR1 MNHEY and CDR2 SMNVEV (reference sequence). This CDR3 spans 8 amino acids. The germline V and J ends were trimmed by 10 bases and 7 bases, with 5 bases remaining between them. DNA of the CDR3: TGTGCCACAAAAGAGCAGTACTTC. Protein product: CATKEQYF.

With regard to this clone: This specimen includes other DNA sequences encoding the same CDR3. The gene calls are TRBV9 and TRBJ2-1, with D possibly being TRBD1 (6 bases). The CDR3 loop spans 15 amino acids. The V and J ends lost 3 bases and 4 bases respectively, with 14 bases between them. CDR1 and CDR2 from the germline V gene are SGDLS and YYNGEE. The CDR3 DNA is TGTGCCAGCAGCGCCCAGGGGAATTCATACAATGAGCAGTTCTTC. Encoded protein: CASSAQGNSYNEQFF.

This CDR3 reads CASSFGTGEDNEQFF. The CDR3 DNA reads as TGTGCCAGCAGCTTTGGGACAGGGGAGGACAATGAGCAGTTCTTC. V gene TRBV7-9 combines with J gene TRBJ2-1; TRBD1 aligns across 10 bases. The germline CDR1 and CDR2 sequences are SEHNR and FQNEAQ (reference sequence). V lost 3 bases, J lost 5 bases, and 4 bases stayed unmatched. This CDR3 region has 15 residues.

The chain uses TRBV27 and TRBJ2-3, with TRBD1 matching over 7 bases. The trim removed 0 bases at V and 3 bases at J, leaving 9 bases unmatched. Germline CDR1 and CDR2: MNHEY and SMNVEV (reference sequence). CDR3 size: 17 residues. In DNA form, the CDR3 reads TGTGCCAGCAGTTTATCGGAACGGGACAGTTCTACAGATACGCAGTATTTT. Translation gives CASSLSERDSSTDTQYF.

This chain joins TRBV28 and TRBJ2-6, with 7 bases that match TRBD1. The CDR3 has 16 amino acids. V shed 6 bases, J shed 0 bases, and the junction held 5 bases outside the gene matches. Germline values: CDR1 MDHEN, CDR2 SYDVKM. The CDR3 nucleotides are TGTGCCAGCAGAACGGGACAGAGCTCTGGGGCCAACGTCCTGACTTTC. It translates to CASRTGQSSGANVLTF. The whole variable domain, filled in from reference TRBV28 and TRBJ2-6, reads DVKVTQSSRYLVKRTGEKVFLECVQDMDHENMFWYRQDPGLGLRLIYFSYDVKMKEKGDIPEGYSVSREKKERFSLILESASTNQTSMYLCASRTGQSSGANVLTFGAGSRLTVL.

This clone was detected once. CDR3 in DNA: TGTGCCAGCAGTTGGGACAGCTCTGGAAACACCATATATTTT. Its translation: CASSWDSSGNTIYF. The chain has TRBV2 and TRBJ1-3; 7 nucleotides line up with TRBD1. The V gene end was trimmed by 5 bases and the J gene end by 0 bases; junction bases not matched to a gene: 1. Germline-derived CDR1 and CDR2 are SNHLY and FYNNEI. This CDR3 has 14 residues.

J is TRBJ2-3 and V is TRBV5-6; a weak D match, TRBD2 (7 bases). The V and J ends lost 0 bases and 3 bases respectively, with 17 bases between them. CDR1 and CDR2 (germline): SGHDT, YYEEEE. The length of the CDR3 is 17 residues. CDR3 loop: CASSLGGGGLPTDTQYF. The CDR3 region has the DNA TGTGCCAGCAGCTTGGGGGGCGGGGGCCTTCCTACAGATACGCAGTATTTT.